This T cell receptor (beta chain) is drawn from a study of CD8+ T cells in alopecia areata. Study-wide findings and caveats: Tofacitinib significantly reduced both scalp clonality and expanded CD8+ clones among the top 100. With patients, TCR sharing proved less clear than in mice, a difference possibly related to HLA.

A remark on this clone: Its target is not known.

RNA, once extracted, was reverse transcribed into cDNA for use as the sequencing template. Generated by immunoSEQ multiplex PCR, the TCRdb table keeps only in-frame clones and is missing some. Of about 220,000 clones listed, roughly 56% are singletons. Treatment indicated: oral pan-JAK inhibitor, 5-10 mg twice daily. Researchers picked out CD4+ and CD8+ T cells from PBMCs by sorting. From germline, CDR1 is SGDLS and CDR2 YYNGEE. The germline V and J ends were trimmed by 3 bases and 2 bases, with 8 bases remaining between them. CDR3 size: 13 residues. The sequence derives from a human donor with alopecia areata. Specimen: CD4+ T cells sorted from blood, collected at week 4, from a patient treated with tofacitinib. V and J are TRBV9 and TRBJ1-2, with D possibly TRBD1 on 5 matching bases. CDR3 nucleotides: TGTGCCAGCAGCGGGGGCGCGAACTATGGCTACACCTTC. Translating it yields CASSGGANYGYTF.